This entry lists 26 T cell receptor beta chains sequenced from one sample in a study of Ad26.COV2.S vaccination and SARS-CoV-2 variants. This sample's treatment: some 20 received Ad26.COV2.S at low or high dose, single or two shots; roughly five received placebo; per-sample allocation not given. Specimen acquisition occurred on day 63 following the initial vaccine or placebo injection. The table came from immunoSEQ multiplex PCR; TCRdb's copy has only in-frame clones and leaves some out. The table records about 680,000 clones, 89% of them present only once. Here the sequenced sample was peripheral blood, taken in a trial of Ad26.COV2.S vaccine versus placebo. The source is a person between 18 and 65 years old who received the Ad26.COV2.S COVID-19 vaccine or a placebo.

This clone has just a few counts. The chain employs TRBV9 and TRBJ2-3; D not resolved. V lost 0 bases and J 2 bases, leaving 1 base between the germline ends. Germline loops: CDR1 SGDLS, CDR2 YYNGEE. The CDR3 has 12 residues. The CDR3 is CASSVDTDTQYF. The CDR3, as DNA: TGTGCCAGCAGCGTAGACACAGATACGCAGTATTTT.

The chain uses TRBV5-8 and TRBJ2-1; 10 bases align to TRBD2. This CDR3 region has 14 residues. V lost 4 bases to trimming and J lost 8 bases; unmatched junction nucleotides: 6. Germline loops: CDR1 SGHTS, CDR2 YDEGEE. DNA for the CDR3: TGTGCCAGCAGCCCAGCGGGGGGGTCCGATGAGCAGTTCTTC. It translates to CASSPAGGSDEQFF.

The V call is TRBV19, the J call TRBJ1-1, with 7 nucleotides matching TRBD1. Germline values: CDR1 LNHDA, CDR2 SQIVND (reference sequence). The CDR3 totals 18 residues. Trimming removed 7 bases from V and 8 bases from J; junction bases left unmatched: 25. The CDR3 nucleotides are TGTGCCAGTAATGACCTCTTTTTACTGAGTACAGGGACAGCCGAAGCTTTCTTT. Protein sequence: CASNDLFLLSTGTAEAFF.

This chain joins TRBV6-2 or TRBV6-3 and TRBJ2-1; D possibly corresponds to TRBD2 (6 bases). The CDR3 is 16 amino acids. The germline V gene encodes CDR1 MNHEY and CDR2 SVGEGT. V gave up 6 bases and J gave up 8 bases, with 23 bases separating them. The CDR3 DNA follows: TGTGCCAGCAGCCCCCTTCGAGTTAGGACTAACGATGAGCAGTTCTTC. It specifies CASSPLRVRTNDEQFF.

V usage is TRBV7-9 and J usage is TRBJ1-2, with D maybe TRBD1 (5 bases). This CDR3 contains 12 residues. V was cut by 5 bases and J by 4 bases, with 8 bases left in between. Germline V CDR1 and CDR2: SEHNR, FQNEAQ (reference sequence). The CDR3 DNA reads as TGTGCCAGCAGCCGCGGGACCTATGGCTACACCTTC. Its translation is CASSRGTYGYTF.

This clone was seen a single time. The V call is TRBV7-8, the J call TRBJ2-4; the match to TRBD1 covers 11 bases. Germline CDR1 reads SGHVS; CDR2 reads FQNEAQ. V lost 5 bases and J lost 6; bases outside the gene matches: 12. The CDR3 extends over 17 amino acids. CDR3 region: CASSQRFTGTGGNIQYF. CDR3 nucleotide sequence: TGTGCCAGCAGCCAAAGATTCACCGGGACAGGGGGAAACATTCAGTACTTC.

This chain links TRBV3-1 (or the pseudogene TRBV3-2) with TRBJ1-2; 7 bases are shared with TRBD1. This CDR3 is 15 amino acids long. The V segment lost 5 bases and the J segment 4 bases; nucleotides outside the gene matches: 10. The germline V gene has CDR1 LGHDT and CDR2 YNNKEL (reference sequence). CDR3: CASSAAAGQAYGYTF. The CDR3 DNA is TGTGCCAGCAGCGCTGCGGCCGGACAGGCCTATGGCTACACCTTC.

V gene TRBV6-6 combines with J gene TRBJ1-6; TRBD1 matches 8 bases. Germline V gene sequence: CDR1 MNHNY, CDR2 SVGAGI (reference sequence). CDR3 length: 15 residues. The V segment lost 7 bases and the J segment 6 bases; nucleotides outside the gene matches: 8. DNA of the CDR3: TGTGCCAGCATACGGACAGGGACGTTTAATTCACCCCTCCACTTT. This gives the protein CASIRTGTFNSPLHF.

The chain links TRBV7-2 to TRBJ2-1; 9 nucleotides line up with TRBD2. The CDR3 loop spans 15 amino acids. V dropped 1 base and J dropped 6; count of bases not matched to a gene: 4. CDR1 and CDR2 from the germline V gene are SGHTA and FQGNSA. In DNA form, the CDR3 reads TGTGCCAGCAGCTTAGAAATTAGCGGGAGCAATGAGCAGTTCTTC. It translates to CASSLEISGSNEQFF.

In this sample, this clone turned up a few times. The CDR3, as DNA: TGTGCCAGTAGCCAGGGCAATTCACAAGGTGGCTACACCTTC. It is translated as CASSQGNSQGGYTF. The chain employs TRBV19 and TRBJ1-2, with a possible D match to TRBD1 (5 bases). The CDR3 is made up of 14 amino acids. Trimming stripped 6 bases from V and 7 bases from J, with 18 bases between. Germline CDR1 LNHDA, CDR2 SQIVND (reference sequence).

The chain carries TRBV4-1 and TRBJ2-7; D possibly corresponds to TRBD1 (6 bases). In germline, CDR1 is MGHRA, CDR2 YSYEKL. This CDR3 is built from 15 residues. Deletions cut 0 bases from V and 1 base from J, with 10 bases between. This CDR3 reads CASSQDPGESYEQYF. CDR3 coding DNA: TGCGCCAGCAGCCAAGATCCAGGGGAGTCCTACGAGCAGTACTTC.

This clone has a single count. CDR3 protein: CASSHRGTEAFF. The CDR3 bases are TGTGCCAGCAGCCACCGGGGGACTGAAGCTTTCTTT. J is TRBJ1-1 and V is TRBV7-8, with D possibly matching TRBD1 (5 bases). Germline CDR1 is SGHVS and CDR2 is FQNEAQ. The CDR3 has 12 amino acids. The V and J ends lost 5 bases and 5 bases respectively, with 9 bases between them.

The chain joins TRBV4-1 to TRBJ2-7; 9 positions match TRBD1. The germline V gene has CDR1 MGHRA and CDR2 YSYEKL. The trim removed 0 bases at V and 5 bases at J, leaving 11 bases unmatched. This CDR3 is 17 amino acids long. Written as DNA, the CDR3 is TGCGCCAGCAGCCAAGAAGTTCCCGGGACAGGGTATAACGAGCAGTACTTC. Protein product: CASSQEVPGTGYNEQYF.

With regard to this clone: The sample contains more than one DNA sequence encoding this CDR3. The genes are TRBV18 and TRBJ2-7; perhaps D is TRBD1 or TRBD2 (5 bases each). V was clipped by 2 bases and J by 4 bases, with 6 bases between them. CDR1 is KGHSH and CDR2 is LQKENI in the germline V gene. The CDR3 length is 12 residues. Here the CDR3 DNA reads TGTGCCAGCTCACCAGGGGGTTACGAGCAGTACTTC. The encoded protein is CASSPGGYEQYF. Filled out from reference TRBV18 and TRBJ2-7, the complete variable domain reads NAGVMQNPRHLVRRRGQEARLRCSPMKGHSHVYWYRQLPEEGLKFMVYLQKENIIDESGMPKERFSAEFPKEGPSILRIQQVVRGDSAAYFCASSPGGYEQYFGPGTRLTVT.

The chain has TRBV6-1 and TRBJ2-1; D call uncertain. This CDR3 region has 15 residues. The V and J ends lost 3 bases and 0 bases respectively, with 9 bases between them. Looked up from germline, CDR1 is MNHNS and CDR2 is SASEGT. The CDR3 region is CASSESTSSYNEQFF. The CDR3, as DNA: TGTGCCAGCAGTGAGAGCACGAGCTCCTACAATGAGCAGTTCTTC.

The chain couples TRBV4-3 to TRBJ1-6; no clear D. This CDR3 has 15 amino acids. The V gene's germline CDR1 is LGHNA and CDR2 YSLEER. V lost 0 bases and J lost 10, with 13 bases in between. The CDR3 is CASSQDGRNYSPLHF. The CDR3 DNA is TGCGCCAGCAGCCAAGATGGCAGGAACTACTCACCCCTCCACTTT.

V gene TRBV4-1 combines with J gene TRBJ2-3; 7 bases agree with TRBD1. The CDR3 consists of 17 residues. The germline CDR1 and CDR2 sequences are MGHRA and YSYEKL. J lost 2 bases, V lost 1 base, and 9 bases had no gene match. CDR3 DNA: TGCGCCAGCAGCCAAGGTCCGGGACAGCTTATCACAGATACGCAGTATTTT. Translated: CASSQGPGQLITDTQYF.

The gene calls are TRBV6-5 and TRBJ1-2; D may be TRBD1 (6 bases). Trimming took off 7 bases at V and 3 bases at J, with 15 bases between the two ends. Germline V gene sequence: CDR1 MNHEY, CDR2 SVGAGI. The CDR3 loop spans 14 amino acids. In DNA form, the CDR3 reads TGTGCCAGCACAGAGGTGGGGGGGCACTATGGCTACACCTTC. Translating it yields CASTEVGGHYGYTF.

The V call is TRBV5-8, the J call TRBJ1-4, with D unresolved. The V end lost 5 bases, the J end lost 8 bases, and 25 bases lay between the germline ends. Looked up from germline, CDR1 is SGHTS and CDR2 is YDEGEE. The CDR3 is 17 residues long. The CDR3 coding sequence is TGTGCCAGCAGTCCTCCCGACGGCAGGATCGGGAACGAAAAACTGTTTTTT. Its translation: CASSPPDGRIGNEKLFF.

The table lists this clone with a count of one. This chain joins TRBV7-2 and TRBJ2-7; no definite D call. The ends were cut back, 4 bases at V and 7 bases at J, with 11 bases in the middle. The CDR3 spans 12 residues. Looked up from germline, CDR1 is SGHTA and CDR2 is FQGNSA. CDR3 sequence (DNA): TGTGCCAGCAGCTCAACTCCGACAGAGCAGTACTTC. Translation gives CASSSTPTEQYF.

This clone occurred a few times. The chain joins TRBV5-4 to TRBJ2-3, with no clear D. This CDR3 is built from 11 residues. Trimming took 6 bases from V and 4 from J, leaving 6 bases between them. Germline CDR1 and CDR2: SGHNT and YYREEE (reference sequence). CDR3 region: CASTSADTQYF. In DNA form, the CDR3 reads TGTGCCAGCACCAGCGCAGATACGCAGTATTTT.

This clone was found once. The chain recombines TRBV18 with TRBJ1-2, with TRBD1 as a possible D gene (6 bases). CDR3 length: 14 residues. Trimming stripped 2 bases from V and 8 bases from J, with 15 bases between. Germline V CDR1 and CDR2: KGHSH, LQKENI. The CDR3 DNA sequence: TGTGCCAGCTCACCATCACAGGGATCTGAGGGCTACACCTTC. Amino acid sequence: CASSPSQGSEGYTF.

The chain is built from TRBV5-5 and TRBJ1-1; the D gene is possibly TRBD1 (5 bases). Trimming stripped 4 bases from V and 0 bases from J, with 10 bases between. Germline V gene lookup returns CDR1 SGHKS and CDR2 YYEKEE (reference sequence). The CDR3 has 14 residues. CDR3 sequence: CASSQGRMNTEAFF. The CDR3 coding sequence is TGTGCCAGCAGCCAGGGACGGATGAACACTGAAGCTTTCTTT.

The chain couples TRBV5-6 to TRBJ2-5; 13 nucleotides align to TRBD2. The CDR3 is made up of 18 amino acids. Germline V lookup: CDR1 SGHDT, CDR2 YYEEEE. Unmatched junction bases numbered 10, after V lost 0 bases and J lost 5 bases. CDR3 in DNA: TGTGCCAGCAGCTTGGGACTAGCGGGGGGCCCAGGAGAGGAGACCCAGTACTTC. It yields the protein CASSLGLAGGPGEETQYF. Full variable domain (remainder filled in from reference TRBV5-6 and TRBJ2-5): DAGVTQSPTHLIKTRGQQVTLRCSPKSGHDTVSWYQQALGQGPQFIFQYYEEEERQRGNFPDRFSGHQFPNYSSELNVNALLLGDSALYLCASSLGLAGGPGEETQYFGPGTRLLVL.

The rearrangement links TRBV19 to TRBJ2-1, with D perhaps TRBD2 (5 bases). This CDR3 has 14 amino acids. Trimming left V 1 base short and J 10 bases short, with 14 bases between. The V gene's germline CDR1 is LNHDA and CDR2 SQIVND (reference sequence). CDR3 sequence: CASSIVTALGEQFF. CDR3 in DNA: TGTGCCAGTAGTATAGTGACGGCACTAGGGGAGCAGTTCTTC.

The chain uses TRBV2 and TRBJ2-4; no clear D. The germline V and J ends were trimmed by 3 bases and 2 bases, with 11 bases remaining between them. Germline lookup yields CDR1 SNHLY and CDR2 FYNNEI. The CDR3 consists of 15 residues. The CDR3 DNA follows: TGTGCCAGCAGTGAGACGGGCGAAACCAAAAACATTCAGTACTTC. This sequence encodes CASSETGETKNIQYF.